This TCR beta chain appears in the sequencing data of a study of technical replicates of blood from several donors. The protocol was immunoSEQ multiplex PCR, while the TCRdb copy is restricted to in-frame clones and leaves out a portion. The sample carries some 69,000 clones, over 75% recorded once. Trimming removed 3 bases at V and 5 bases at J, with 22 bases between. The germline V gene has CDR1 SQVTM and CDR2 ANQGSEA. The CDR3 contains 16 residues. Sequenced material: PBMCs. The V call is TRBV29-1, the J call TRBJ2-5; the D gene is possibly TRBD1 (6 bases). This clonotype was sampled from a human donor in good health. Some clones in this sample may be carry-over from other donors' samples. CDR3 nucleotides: TGCAGCGTTGAGAAACAGGGATGGGGCCCTGCTGAGACCCAGTACTTC. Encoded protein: CSVEKQGWGPAETQYF.